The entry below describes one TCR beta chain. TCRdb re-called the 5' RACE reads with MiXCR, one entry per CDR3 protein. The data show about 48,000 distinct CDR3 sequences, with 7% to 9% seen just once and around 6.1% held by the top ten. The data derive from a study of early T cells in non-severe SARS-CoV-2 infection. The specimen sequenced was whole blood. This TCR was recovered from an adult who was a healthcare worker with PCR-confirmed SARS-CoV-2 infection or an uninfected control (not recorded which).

In DNA form, the CDR3 reads TGTGCCACCAATCCGGGACGGCACATGAACACTGAAGCTTTCTTT. Translation gives CATNPGRHMNTEAFF. The chain uses TRBV12-3 or TRBV12-4 and TRBJ1-1, with a possible D match to TRBD1 (5 bases). The CDR3 is 15 residues long. The V and J ends lost 10 bases and 0 bases respectively, with 18 bases between them.